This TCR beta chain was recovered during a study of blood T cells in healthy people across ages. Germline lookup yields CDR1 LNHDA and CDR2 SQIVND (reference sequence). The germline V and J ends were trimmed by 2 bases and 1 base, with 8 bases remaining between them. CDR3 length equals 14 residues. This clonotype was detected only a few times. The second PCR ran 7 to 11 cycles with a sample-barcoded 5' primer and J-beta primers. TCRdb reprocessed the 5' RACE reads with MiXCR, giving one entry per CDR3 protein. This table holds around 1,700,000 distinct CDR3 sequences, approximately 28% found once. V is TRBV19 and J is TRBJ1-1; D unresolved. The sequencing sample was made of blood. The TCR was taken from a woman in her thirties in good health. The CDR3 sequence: CASSIIRSNTEAFF. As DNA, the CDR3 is TGTGCCAGTAGTATAATAAGATCGAACACTGAAGCTTTCTTT.